Below, 11 T cell receptor beta chains from the same sample are listed, as sequenced in a study of tumor-infiltrating lymphocytes in primary liver carcinoma. From about 490 ng of total RNA, TCR beta-specific cDNA was reverse-transcribed using a constant-region primer. Generation of the TCR beta libraries relied on three nested multiplex PCR rounds using slightly modified ARM-PCR. A C-beta reverse primer and TRBV1-TRBV30 forward primers served in each of the first two PCR rounds, at about 10 cycles apiece. One entry per CDR3 protein results from TCRdb running MiXCR on the multiplex PCR reads. The profile shows around 330,000 distinct CDR3 sequences, 50% to 70% of them singletons. Germline DNA was also extracted, while the blood RNA originated from unsorted whole blood. Sequencing was done on a sample of peripheral blood. The receptor source for this set is a man in his forties with primary liver carcinoma and hepatitis B virus infection.

Concerning this clonotype itself: The junction differs from germline at one of its ends, possibly a read error. This rearrangement joins TRBV6-1 to TRBJ2-2, with 10 bases lining up with TRBD1. The CDR3 length is 13 residues. Germline V gene sequence: CDR1 MNHNS, CDR2 SASEGT. CDR3 in amino acids: CAPRTGGIGELFF. CDR3 sequence (DNA): TGTGCCCCAAGGACAGGGGGTATCGGGGAACTGTTTTTT.

This clonotype was observed many times. J is TRBJ2-5 and V is TRBV6-6; TRBD1 is a possible D gene (6 bases). The CDR3 is 14 amino acids. Germline loops: CDR1 MNHNY, CDR2 SVGAGI (reference sequence). Trimming pared 2 bases from V and 7 bases from J, leaving 14 bases between. CDR3 sequence: CASSYTPGDGTQYF. CDR3 in DNA: TGTGCCAGCAGTTACACCCCAGGGGACGGGACCCAGTACTTC.

On this clonotype: Given a much more abundant clone one base away, this may be a read error. The chain is built from TRBV4-2 and TRBJ2-1; tentative D call: TRBD2 (6 bases). The CDR3 spans 13 residues. The germline V gene has CDR1 LGHNA and CDR2 YNFKEQ. The CDR3 DNA reads as TGTGCCATCAGCCAAGATTGGGGGGATGAGCAGTTCTTC. Its protein product is CAISQDWGDEQFF.

Turning to this clonotype: One end of the junction fails to match germline, which may point to a read error. The V and J genes are TRBV6-2 or TRBV6-3 and TRBJ2-1, with 8 bases that match TRBD2. The germline V gene encodes CDR1 MNHEY and CDR2 SVGEGT. CDR3 length equals 16 residues. CDR3 sequence: CTSGGRNSLSYNEQFF. The CDR3 DNA reads as TGTACCAGCGGGGGACGCAATAGTCTCTCCTACAATGAGCAGTTCTTC.

The rearrangement uses TRBV28 and TRBJ1-1, with D possibly matching TRBD1 (5 bases). With 6 bases removed from V and 5 bases from J, the gap between germline ends came to 16 bases. CDR3 length equals 14 residues. Germline CDR1 and CDR2: MDHEN and SYDVKM. CDR3 bases: TGTGCCAGCAGAATTCTCGGGGCTTCAACTGAAGCTTTCTTT. Amino acid sequence: CASRILGASTEAFF.

In regard to this clonotype: At one boundary the junction diverges from the germline segment, which might be a read error. The chain has TRBV11-2 and TRBJ2-7, with D possibly matching TRBD2 (6 bases). The germline V gene has CDR1 SGHAT and CDR2 FQNNGV. The CDR3 runs 13 residues. For the CDR3, the DNA is TGTACCAGCAGCCTCCCCGGGGGACCCGAGCAGTACTTC. It yields the protein CTSSLPGGPEQYF.

Points on this clonotype: A read error may be the cause here, since a much bigger clone is one base away. The chain carries TRBV6-1 and TRBJ1-5, with D unclear. The DNA matches TRBJ2-3 better at its end, which makes the J call doubtful. CDR3 size: 14 residues. Germline loops: CDR1 MNHNS, CDR2 SASEGT. The CDR3 sequence: CASSELQPNQPQYF. CDR3 in DNA: TGTGCCAGCAGTGAATTACAGCCCAATCAGCCCCAGTATTTT.

The sample holds many counts of this clonotype. V is TRBV6-6 and J is TRBJ2-7, with 8 nucleotides matching TRBD2. Trimming cost V 6 bases and J 4 bases; bases outside gene matches: 11. This CDR3 is 15 amino acids long. CDR1 and CDR2 from the germline V gene are MNHNY and SVGAGI (reference sequence). In nucleotides, the CDR3 is TGTGCCAGCAGATACAGCGGGAGTCTTAATTACGAGCAGTACTTC. Its translation is CASRYSGSLNYEQYF.

This clonotype has a handful of counts. CDR3 region: CASSPGYGPEGYTF. CDR3 sequence (DNA): TGCGCCAGCAGCCCCGGTTACGGGCCTGAGGGCTACACCTTC. This chain joins TRBV5-1 and TRBJ1-2; D not certain. Trimming shortened V by 4 bases and J by 8 bases, and 18 bases separated the two germline ends. The CDR3 length is 14 residues. Per germline, CDR1 SGHRS and CDR2 YFSETQ.

This chain links TRBV6-5 with TRBJ2-2; D is uncertain. Germline V gene data show CDR1 as MNHEY and CDR2 as SVGAGI. CDR3 length: 15 amino acids. V lost 0 bases and J 1 base, leaving 6 bases between the germline ends. CDR3 in amino acids: CASSYSAGNTGELFF. The CDR3 DNA reads TGTGCCAGCAGTTACTCGGCAGGGAACACCGGGGAGCTGTTTTTT.

V is TRBV7-9 and J is TRBJ1-1; D ambiguous. This CDR3 has 15 residues. Germline-derived CDR1 and CDR2 are SEHNR and FQNEAQ (reference sequence). V gave up 2 bases and J gave up 0 bases, with 10 bases separating them. DNA of the CDR3: TGTGCCAGCAGCTTATATGAAGGCTTGAACACTGAAGCTTTCTTT. It is translated as CASSLYEGLNTEAFF. Full variable domain (outside the CDR3, taken from reference TRBV7-9 and TRBJ1-1): DTGVSQNPRHKITKRGQNVTFRCDPISEHNRLYWYRQTLGQGPEFLTYFQNEAQLEKSRLLSDRFSAERPKGSFSTLEIQRTEQGDSAMYLCASSLYEGLNTEAFFGQGTRLTVV.